This T cell receptor (beta chain) was captured by sequencing in a study of blood T cell repertoires in COVID-19. Study information: Whether acute or convalescent, the COVID-19 samples came from the United States, Italy and Spain. PBMCs, B-cell-depleted T cells, or T cells provided the cDNA or gDNA that made up the material.

As originally analysed: Estimates of nucleated cell counts were drawn from the amplification of reference gene primers. The method was immunoSEQ multiplex PCR; TCRdb's version includes in-frame clones alone and lacks a portion of them. That table is the source of V, J and clone size, and D and trimming were worked out from the DNA. The sample lists about 130,000 clones, 84% occurring once. Per germline, CDR1 WSHSY and CDR2 SAAADI. V shed 10 bases and J shed 0 bases, with 4 bases lying between them. This CDR3 has 12 residues. This receptor was taken from a human donor in a cohort sampled during active COVID-19. Sequencing used peripheral blood. This chain joins TRBV10-2 and TRBJ2-6, with D hard to call. CDR3 bases: TGCGCCACTACCTCTGGGGCCAACGTCCTGACTTTC. Protein sequence: CATTSGANVLTF.